Sequencing of this TCR beta chain was carried out in a study of T-cell reconstitution after alpha-beta-depleted transplantation in children. This clonotype was seen many times. What it binds is not known. Unique molecular identifiers were used to barcode this TCRbeta library. A single record per CDR3 protein comes from TCRdb applying MiXCR to the PCR reads. The sample includes around 300,000 distinct CDR3 sequences, around 10% seen only once; the top ten take roughly a quarter. General study results and limits: After transplant, high TCRbeta diversity at day 60 in some patients arose from surviving recipient T cells and thymic progenitors.

The receptor was derived from a male patient aged 2 to 9 who had a stem cell transplant for chronic granulomatous disease, so the T cells may come from the graft donor. The specimen was peripheral blood, collected 180 days after TCRalphabeta/CD19-depleted stem cell transplant.

CDR3 coding DNA: TGTGCCAGCAGCGTCATGGGGGTGGACTACAATGAGCAGTTCTTC. The encoded protein is CASSVMGVDYNEQFF. The chain is built from TRBV9 and TRBJ2-1, with D perhaps matching TRBD1 or TRBD2 (5 bases each). Germline V gene data show CDR1 as SGDLS and CDR2 as YYNGEE. Trimming pared 2 bases from V and 3 bases from J, leaving 12 bases between. The CDR3 contains 15 residues.